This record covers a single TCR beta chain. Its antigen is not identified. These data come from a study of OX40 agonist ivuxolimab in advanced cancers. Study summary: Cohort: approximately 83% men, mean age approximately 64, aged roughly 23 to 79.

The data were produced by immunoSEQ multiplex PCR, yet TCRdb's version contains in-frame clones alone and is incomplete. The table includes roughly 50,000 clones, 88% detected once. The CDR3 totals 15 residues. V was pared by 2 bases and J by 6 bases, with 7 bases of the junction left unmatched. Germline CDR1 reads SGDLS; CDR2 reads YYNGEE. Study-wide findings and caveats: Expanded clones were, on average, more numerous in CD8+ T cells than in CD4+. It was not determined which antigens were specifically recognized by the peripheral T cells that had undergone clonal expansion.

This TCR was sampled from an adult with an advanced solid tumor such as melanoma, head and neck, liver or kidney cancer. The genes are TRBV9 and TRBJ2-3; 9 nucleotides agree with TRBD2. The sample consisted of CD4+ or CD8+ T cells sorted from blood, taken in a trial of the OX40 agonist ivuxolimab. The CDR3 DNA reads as TGTGCCAGCAGCGTTGTTAGCGGGAGAGGTGATACGCAGTATTTT. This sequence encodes CASSVVSGRGDTQYF. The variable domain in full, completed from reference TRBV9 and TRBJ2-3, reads DSGVTQTPKHLITATGQRVTLRCSPRSGDLSVYWYQQSLDQGLQFLIQYYNGEERAKGNILERFSAQQFPDLHSELNLSSLELGDSALYFCASSVVSGRGDTQYFGPGTRLTVL.